This T cell receptor beta chain was captured in a study of blood T cell repertoires in COVID-19. Study-wide background: In each case, the material was cDNA or gDNA derived from T cells, B-cell-depleted T cells, or PBMCs.

Original processing notes: Amplification with reference gene primers provided the estimates of nucleated cell counts. Profiling relied on immunoSEQ multiplex PCR, and the TCRdb table lists in-frame clones only, not all of them. V, J and clone size are those of that table, while D and trimming were read from the DNA. The data show about 270,000 clones, with 80% to 95% seen just once and roughly 2.8% held by the top ten. The CDR3 runs 14 residues. V was pared by 2 bases and J by 8 bases, with 10 bases of the junction left unmatched. The germline CDR1 and CDR2 sequences are GTSNPN and SVGIG (reference sequence). Individuals in the exposed group had encountered a COVID-19 case within 2 weeks preceding study entry.

This chain links TRBV30 with TRBJ2-3, with 7 bases that match TRBD2. The sequencing sample was made of PBMCs or T cells enriched from blood (not recorded which). This receptor was taken from a man aged 35 to 55 who had been exposed to COVID-19. This chain's CDR3 is CAWSPRGDWSTQYF. Written as DNA, the CDR3 is TGTGCCTGGAGTCCTCGGGGGGATTGGAGTACGCAGTATTTT.